This T cell receptor beta chain is drawn from a study of cytomegalovirus exposure and HLA in healthy donors. Points from the study as a whole: DRB1 showed the most TCR associations and HLA-C the fewest in a later analysis, as rates varied by HLA locus. Segments of the TCR beta V type were, in most cases, productive about 90% or about 30% of the time in an earlier analysis. A later analysis found most CMV-associated TCR beta chains apparently HLA-restricted.

It was with 60 Vbeta and 13 Jbeta primers that the PCR ran. Sequencing was performed with immunoSEQ multiplex PCR; in TCRdb, only in-frame clones are kept and a portion is missing. Among 100,000 to 150,000 clones, 55% to 75% were seen once, and the ten largest hold around 4%. Germline CDR1 reads DFQATT; CDR2 reads SNEGSKA (reference sequence). Unmatched junction bases numbered 4, after V lost 3 bases and J lost 14 bases. This CDR3 is built from 11 residues. A single count supports this clone. Its specificity is unknown. The sample was PBMCs. The chain employs TRBV20-1 and TRBJ1-6, with TRBD1 matching 7 bases. This clonotype was obtained from a man aged 30-40 years in good health and CMV-seronegative. In DNA form, the CDR3 reads TGCAGTGCTAGGACAGGGCCAACCCTCCACTTT. Protein sequence: CSARTGPTLHF.